Below are 32 T cell receptor beta chains sequenced from a single sample in a study of T-cell reconstitution after alpha-beta-depleted transplantation in children. Unique molecular identifiers were used in preparing the TCRbeta library. Using its own MiXCR run on the PCR reads, TCRdb lists one record per CDR3 protein. There are a few hundred thousand distinct CDR3 sequences in the sample; 9.5% to 13% occur only once, and around 22% lies in the top ten. Specimen: peripheral blood, collected 180 days after TCRalphabeta/CD19-depleted stem cell transplant. The receptors originated from a male patient between 2 and 10 years old who had a stem cell transplant for chronic granulomatous disease, so the T cells may come from the graft donor.

This clonotype was seen at least ten times. This sequence joins TRBV18 and TRBJ2-5, with D perhaps TRBD1 (7 bases). CDR1 is KGHSH, CDR2 LQKENI, per germline. V was clipped by 6 bases and J by 5 bases, with 16 bases between them. The CDR3 has 14 residues. The CDR3 is CASSPRRGLETQYF. For the CDR3, the DNA is TGTGCCAGCTCGCCCAGGAGGGGGCTGGAGACCCAGTACTTC.

Concerning this clonotype itself: One base away lies a much larger clone, so this may be a sequencing read error. The chain combines TRBV29-1 with TRBJ1-4; D unresolved. Germline CDR1 reads SQVTM; CDR2 reads ANQGSEA. CDR3 length: 13 residues. Here the CDR3 reads CSVAKGTTEKLFF. CDR3 in DNA: TGCAGCGTAGCAAAGGGAACTACTGAAAAACTGTTTTTT.

The sample holds many counts of this clonotype. The chain recombines TRBV9 with TRBJ2-3; D possibly corresponds to TRBD2 (5 bases). From germline, CDR1 is SGDLS and CDR2 YYNGEE. This CDR3 spans 14 amino acids. The V end was cut by 0 bases, the J end by 6 bases, with 11 bases between. The CDR3 reads CASSVDPSFDTQYF. The CDR3 bases are TGTGCCAGCAGCGTAGATCCTAGCTTTGATACGCAGTATTTT.

This clonotype was detected many times. The rearrangement uses TRBV12-3 or TRBV12-4 and TRBJ2-3; D not certain. CDR3 length: 17 amino acids. The V end lost 3 bases, the J end lost 1 base, and 17 bases lay between the germline ends. CDR3 sequence: CASSLTRGDGGTDTQYF. In nucleotides, the CDR3 is TGTGCCAGCAGTTTGACGCGAGGAGACGGAGGCACAGATACGCAGTATTTT.

The table lists this clonotype with many counts. The gene calls are TRBV20-1 and TRBJ2-7; D gene uncertain. Germline values: CDR1 DFQATT, CDR2 SNEGSKA (reference sequence). The CDR3 has 13 residues. V was pared by 3 bases and J by 3 bases, with 12 bases between. CDR3 sequence: CSARDADYYEQYF. The CDR3 DNA follows: TGCAGTGCTAGGGACGCCGATTACTACGAGCAGTACTTC.

This clonotype was seen only a few times. The chain is built from TRBV7-6 and TRBJ2-3; possibly TRBD1 for D (6 bases). There are 16 residues in the CDR3. Germline V lookup: CDR1 SGHVS, CDR2 FNYEAQ. Trimming took off 2 bases at V and 2 bases at J, with 14 bases between the two ends. The CDR3 bases are TGTGCCAGCAGCTTACAGGGGTCCCCCCCCACAGATACGCAGTATTTT. Protein sequence: CASSLQGSPPTDTQYF.

This clonotype was detected ten times or more. V is TRBV7-2 and J is TRBJ2-7, with D perhaps assigned TRBD1 or TRBD2 (6 bases each). This CDR3 region has 14 residues. Germline assignment: CDR1 SGHTA and CDR2 FQGNSA. Trimming took 5 bases from V and 2 from J, leaving 13 bases between them. The CDR3 here is CASSPHGGPYEQYF. The CDR3 DNA is TGTGCCAGCAGCCCCCACGGGGGCCCCTACGAGCAGTACTTC.

The rearrangement joins TRBV19 to TRBJ2-5; D remains unclear. V gave up 5 bases and J gave up 1 base, with 5 bases separating them. CDR1 is LNHDA and CDR2 is SQIVND in the germline V gene (reference sequence). The CDR3 runs 12 residues. In DNA, the CDR3 is TGTGCCAGTAGTGTACTCCAAGAGACCCAGTACTTC. Its translation is CASSVLQETQYF.

This clonotype was found many times. This chain uses TRBV5-1 with TRBJ1-2; D not resolved. The CDR3 contains 13 residues. CDR1 and CDR2 (germline): SGHRS, YFSETQ. Trimming took off 3 bases at V and 8 bases at J, with 14 bases between the two ends. CDR3 in DNA: TGCGCCAGCAGCTACGTTTCTGGGAGCGGCTACACCTTC. This gives the protein CASSYVSGSGYTF.

This clonotype has at least ten counts. The chain employs TRBV28 and TRBJ2-1; D gene unclear. This CDR3 has 14 residues. Trimming removed 6 bases from V and 7 bases from J, with 16 bases in between. Per germline, CDR1 MDHEN and CDR2 SYDVKM. The CDR3 coding sequence is TGTGCCAGCAGCTATAGTCCCAGCTGGAATGAGCAGTTCTTC. Its translation is CASSYSPSWNEQFF.

There are many counts of this clonotype. The CDR3 here is CASSERRLTDTQYF. DNA of the CDR3: TGTGCCAGCAGCGAAAGGAGATTAACAGATACGCAGTATTTT. This sequence joins TRBV7-8 and TRBJ2-3, with unresolved D. Germline V gene sequence: CDR1 SGHVS, CDR2 FQNEAQ. Deletions cut 5 bases from V and 3 bases from J, with 12 bases between. The CDR3 totals 14 residues.

This clonotype was seen ten or more times. This rearrangement joins TRBV3-1 to TRBJ1-1; D unresolved. V dropped 8 bases and J dropped 8 bases, with 12 bases sitting between them. The germline gives CDR1 LGHDT, CDR2 YNNKEL (reference sequence). This CDR3 contains 11 residues. The CDR3 is CASERGPEAFF. The CDR3 DNA reads TGTGCCAGCGAGCGAGGCCCAGAAGCTTTCTTT.

This clonotype appeared many times. The rearrangement uses TRBV7-8 and TRBJ2-7; 8 nucleotides match TRBD2. The CDR3 totals 15 residues. With 5 bases clipped from V and 0 bases from J, the junction kept 6 bases outside the gene matches. The V gene's germline CDR1 is SGHVS and CDR2 FQNEAQ. This chain's CDR3 is CASSRSGGGSYEQYF. For the CDR3, the DNA is TGTGCCAGCAGCCGATCCGGGGGGGGCTCCTACGAGCAGTACTTC.

Regarding this clonotype: This clone may be a read error of a much larger clone one base away. V is TRBV11-1 and J is TRBJ2-5; 8 nucleotides line up with TRBD2. The CDR3 length is 18 residues. Germline V CDR1 and CDR2: SGHAT, FQDESV (reference sequence). V dropped 2 bases and J dropped 2; count of bases not matched to a gene: 13. The CDR3 here is CASSLRLRPAGDQETQYF. The CDR3 bases are TGTGCCAGCAGCTTAAGGCTTCGGCCAGCGGGGGATCAAGAGACCCAGTACTTC.

In this sample, this clonotype turned up many times. The rearrangement uses TRBV12-3 or TRBV12-4 and TRBJ2-1; 9 bases match TRBD2. CDR3 size: 15 residues. Trimming at V came to 7 bases and at J to 2 bases, leaving 6 bases not matched to a gene. The CDR3 spells CASNRLAGPYNEQFF. CDR3 DNA: TGTGCCAGCAACCGTCTAGCGGGACCCTACAATGAGCAGTTCTTC.

At least ten counts were recorded for this clonotype. The chain uses TRBV12-3 or TRBV12-4 and TRBJ1-5; D gene unclear. The CDR3 loop spans 13 amino acids. V lost 5 bases and J lost 5, with 10 bases in between. The CDR3 reads CASSRNSYQPQHF. The DNA of the CDR3 is TGTGCCAGCAGTAGAAACAGCTATCAGCCCCAGCATTTT.

This clonotype was picked up many times. V gene TRBV29-1 combines with J gene TRBJ2-3, with D perhaps matching TRBD1 or TRBD2 (5 bases each). Germline V gene data show CDR1 as SQVTM and CDR2 as ANQGSEA. The germline V and J ends were trimmed by 7 bases and 1 base, with 15 bases remaining between them. CDR3 length: 14 residues. In nucleotides, the CDR3 is TGCAGCGCCGTCGGGGCTCAGGGCACAGATACGCAGTATTTT. Protein sequence: CSAVGAQGTDTQYF.

This clonotype was found a few times. The rearrangement links TRBV12-3 or TRBV12-4 to TRBJ2-2; 9 positions match TRBD2. The CDR3 spans 18 residues. V gave up 5 bases and J gave up 1 base; unmatched junction bases: 11. In nucleotides, the CDR3 is TGTGCCAGCAGTCTCCGCCCCCTAGCGGGGAGGAACACCGGGGAGCTGTTTTTT. It yields the protein CASSLRPLAGRNTGELFF.

About this clonotype itself: A read error may be the cause here, since a much bigger clone is one base away. The rearrangement links TRBV29-1 to TRBJ1-2; D unresolved. The CDR3 length is 13 residues. Germline values: CDR1 SQVTM, CDR2 ANQGSEA. Written as DNA, the CDR3 is TGCAGCGTTGAATGGGCCCCCGACTATGGCTACCCCTTC. Amino acids: CSVEWAPDYGYPF.

This clonotype was observed at least ten times. This rearrangement joins TRBV7-8 to TRBJ2-7, with D tentatively TRBD1 (7 bases). Germline V gene sequence: CDR1 SGHVS, CDR2 FQNEAQ. The CDR3 has 15 amino acids. V was pared by 7 bases and J by 4 bases, with 20 bases between. The CDR3 DNA is TGTGCCAGCACCCCTAAGACAGGGAGGAATTACGAGCAGTACTTC. It translates to CASTPKTGRNYEQYF.

This clonotype was seen many times. The rearrangement joins TRBV7-6 to TRBJ2-1; the D is unclear. Germline V gene lookup returns CDR1 SGHVS and CDR2 FNYEAQ. This CDR3 contains 15 residues. V was shortened by 1 base and J by 5 bases, with 12 bases between the two germline ends. The CDR3 coding sequence is TGTGCCAGCAGCTTAGGCGAAATAGGGAACAATGAGCAGTTCTTC. It is translated as CASSLGEIGNNEQFF. Supplemented by reference TRBV7-6 and TRBJ2-1, the full variable domain reads GAGVSQSPRYKVTKRGQDVALRCDPISGHVSLYWYRQALGQGPEFLTYFNYEAQQDKSGLPNDRFSAERPEGSISTLTIQRTEQRDSAMYRCASSLGEIGNNEQFFGPGTRLTVL.

With regard to this clonotype: The junction departs from germline at one end; a sequencing error may be responsible. The V and J genes are TRBV3-1 and TRBJ2-1, with TRBD1 matching over 7 bases. The CDR3 sequence is 16 residues long. Germline-derived CDR1 and CDR2 are LGHDT and YNNKEL (reference sequence). The CDR3 nucleotides are TGTGCCGGCAGTCTAGCAGGGACAGAGATCTACAATGAGCAGTTCTTC. Translating gives CAGSLAGTEIYNEQFF.

This clonotype was observed at least ten times. The V and J genes are TRBV4-2 and TRBJ2-7, with 7 nucleotides matching TRBD2. The CDR3 has 14 amino acids. With 4 bases clipped from V and 1 base from J, the junction kept 4 bases outside the gene matches. The germline gives CDR1 LGHNA, CDR2 YNFKEQ. CDR3 sequence: CASSLSSGSYEQYF. The CDR3 DNA reads TGTGCCAGCAGCCTCAGTAGCGGGTCCTACGAGCAGTACTTC.

This clonotype was recorded many times. The chain combines TRBV3-1 with TRBJ2-7; D unresolved. CDR1 and CDR2 from the germline V gene are LGHDT and YNNKEL (reference sequence). Trimming took 1 base from V and 5 from J, leaving 6 bases between them. The CDR3 length is 12 residues. The DNA for the CDR3 is TGTGCCAGCAGCCAAGTTCCTCACGAGCAGTACTTC. Encoded protein: CASSQVPHEQYF.

As to this clonotype: A much larger clone is a single base away; this may be a read error. V usage is TRBV12-3 or TRBV12-4 and J usage is TRBJ2-5; 7 bases are a match to TRBD2. CDR3 length: 14 residues. The CDR3: CASRAGLLQETEYF. The DNA of the CDR3 is TGTGCCAGCAGAGCGGGACTCCTTCAAGAGACCGAGTACTTC.

This clonotype was observed at least ten times. The rearrangement joins TRBV2 to TRBJ2-7, with TRBD1 as a possible D gene (5 bases). Per the germline V gene, CDR1 is SNHLY and CDR2 is FYNNEI. The CDR3 sequence is 11 residues long. The V end was cut by 10 bases, the J end by 3 bases, with 10 bases between. This CDR3 is CANTQGYEQYF. DNA of the CDR3: TGTGCCAATACTCAGGGCTACGAGCAGTACTTC.

This clonotype was observed many times. The gene calls are TRBV12-3 or TRBV12-4 and TRBJ1-1; 7 nucleotides align to TRBD1. CDR3 length: 16 amino acids. With 6 bases clipped from V and 3 bases from J, the junction kept 13 bases outside the gene matches. In DNA, the CDR3 is TGTGCCAGCAGAGAGAGGAGACAGGGTGGTGACACTGAAGCTTTCTTT. Its protein is CASRERRQGGDTEAFF.

This clonotype was counted ten times or more. The CDR3 coding sequence is TGTGCCAGCTCACCAACGACAGGGGCGAAATCACCCCTCCACTTT. Translated, it gives CASSPTTGAKSPLHF. The rearrangement uses TRBV18 and TRBJ1-6; TRBD1 agrees at 8 bases. Germline V lookup: CDR1 KGHSH, CDR2 LQKENI. The V segment lost 2 bases and the J segment 10 bases; nucleotides outside the gene matches: 7. This CDR3 has 15 amino acids.

Comments on this clonotype: A single base separates this from a much larger clone, so it may be a read error. The chain has TRBV7-9 and TRBJ2-7, with D perhaps TRBD2 (5 bases). The CDR3 length is 15 residues. The germline CDR1 and CDR2 sequences are SEHNR and FQNEAQ (reference sequence). In DNA form, the CDR3 reads TGTGCCAGCAGCTTAACGGTCGGGGAACTCGGGGAGCAGCACTTC. It translates to CASSLTVGELGEQHF.

On this clonotype: A clone one base away is much larger, so this may be a read error. The J gene is TRBJ1-4, the V gene TRBV5-5; 9 nucleotides agree with TRBD1. The V gene's germline CDR1 is SGHKS and CDR2 YYEKEE (reference sequence). This CDR3 comprises 14 residues. This chain's CDR3 is CASSYRTGEETLFF. CDR3 in DNA: TGTGCCAGCAGCTACCGGACAGGGGAAGAAACACTGTTTTTT.

In this sample, this clonotype turned up many times. The V and J genes are TRBV5-5 and TRBJ1-1, with 8 positions matching TRBD1. Germline trimming cut 1 base from V and 8 bases from J; bases unmatched to any gene: 7. This CDR3 comprises 14 residues. From germline, CDR1 is SGHKS and CDR2 YYEKEE (reference sequence). CDR3: CASSLTWTGPEAFF. CDR3 in DNA: TGTGCCAGCAGCTTGACATGGACAGGGCCGGAAGCTTTCTTT.

There are many counts of this clonotype. V is TRBV7-3 and J is TRBJ2-1; D may be TRBD1 or TRBD2 (5 bases each). Trimming removed 1 base from V and 0 bases from J, with 16 bases in between. CDR1 SGHTA and CDR2 FQGTGA come from the germline V gene. This CDR3 region has 18 residues. CDR3 residues: CASSLMGRAASSYNEQFF. The CDR3 coding sequence is TGTGCCAGCAGCTTAATGGGACGGGCGGCAAGCTCCTACAATGAGCAGTTCTTC.